A selection of T cell receptor beta chains follows, all from one sample in a study of shared clonotypes between healthy human individuals. Profiling relied on immunoSEQ multiplex PCR, and the TCRdb table lists in-frame clones only, not all of them. The table has approximately 2.4 million clones, roughly 95% seen once; the top ten hold more than 0.1%. The sequencing input was naive CD4+ T cells sorted from blood. The receptors were gathered from a man younger than 30 in good health. Each CDR3 is given with its conserved first and last residue. Each record gives: V gene, D gene, J gene, clone size, CDR3 protein, CDR3 DNA. The D gene is left open where the match is weak. Clone size is shown for a subset of rows, as once, few, many or a class of expanded clone.

v_call: TRBV27; d_call: -; j_call: TRBJ1-1; clone_size: once; cdr3_aa: CASSLVAGEAFF; cdr3_nt: TGTGCCAGCAGTTTAGTGGCGGGTGAGGCTTTCTTT
v_call: TRBV29-1; d_call: TRBD1; j_call: TRBJ1-2; clone_size: -; cdr3_aa: CSATGQGGSRIGYTF; cdr3_nt: TGCAGCGCCACCGGACAGGGAGGGAGTAGGATCGGCTACACCTTC
v_call: TRBV29-1; d_call: -; j_call: TRBJ1-2; clone_size: -; cdr3_aa: CSVGSGSYGYTF; cdr3_nt: TGCAGCGTTGGTTCAGGGAGTTATGGCTACACCTTC
v_call: TRBV28; d_call: -; j_call: TRBJ1-1; clone_size: -; cdr3_aa: CASSLRPLSEAFF; cdr3_nt: TGTGCCAGCAGTTTACGGCCGCTTAGTGAAGCTTTCTTT
v_call: TRBV29-1; d_call: TRBD1; j_call: TRBJ2-5; clone_size: -; cdr3_aa: CSVHRGSYQETQYF; cdr3_nt: TGCAGCGTCCACAGGGGATCGTACCAAGAGACCCAGTACTTC
v_call: TRBV5-6; d_call: TRBD2; j_call: TRBJ2-7; clone_size: -; cdr3_aa: CASSALAGGLHTREQYF; cdr3_nt: TGTGCCAGCAGCGCACTAGCGGGAGGGCTTCATACACGGGAGCAGTACTTC
v_call: TRBV10-2; d_call: -; j_call: TRBJ1-1; clone_size: -; cdr3_aa: CASMQWADTNTEAFF; cdr3_nt: TGCGCCAGCATGCAATGGGCGGACACGAACACTGAAGCTTTCTTT
v_call: TRBV28; d_call: -; j_call: TRBJ2-7; clone_size: -; cdr3_aa: CASSSPSEQYF; cdr3_nt: TGTGCCAGCAGCTCCCCGAGCGAGCAGTACTTC
v_call: TRBV4-1; d_call: TRBD2; j_call: TRBJ2-7; clone_size: -; cdr3_aa: CASSQGLAGSYEQYF; cdr3_nt: TGCGCCAGCAGCCAAGGACTAGCGGGATCCTACGAGCAGTACTTC
v_call: TRBV2; d_call: -; j_call: TRBJ1-2; clone_size: once; cdr3_aa: CASRRTGIIYGYTF; cdr3_nt: TGTGCCAGCAGGCGGACGGGCATTATCTATGGCTACACCTTC
v_call: TRBV11-3; d_call: -; j_call: TRBJ2-1; clone_size: -; cdr3_aa: CASSLEPLYEQFF; cdr3_nt: TGTGCCAGCAGCTTAGAACCTTTGTATGAGCAGTTCTTC
v_call: TRBV30; d_call: -; j_call: TRBJ1-2; clone_size: -; cdr3_aa: CAWSRGELYGYTF; cdr3_nt: TGTGCCTGGAGTAGAGGGGAACTTTATGGCTACACCTTC
v_call: TRBV2; d_call: -; j_call: TRBJ2-4; clone_size: -; cdr3_aa: CASSLLQQLAKNIQYF; cdr3_nt: TGTGCCAGCAGTTTATTGCAACAGCTAGCCAAAAACATTCAGTACTTC
v_call: TRBV30; d_call: TRBD2; j_call: TRBJ2-6; clone_size: -; cdr3_aa: CAWSVRTSGRYSGANVLTF; cdr3_nt: TGTGCCTGGAGTGTACGGACTAGCGGGAGGTACTCTGGGGCCAACGTCCTGACTTTC
v_call: TRBV6-5; d_call: -; j_call: TRBJ2-7; clone_size: -; cdr3_aa: CASRSDALTYEQYF; cdr3_nt: TGTGCCAGCAGGTCTGACGCCTTGACCTACGAGCAGTACTTC
v_call: TRBV5-4; d_call: -; j_call: TRBJ1-6; clone_size: -; cdr3_aa: CASSSPGFSPLHF; cdr3_nt: TGTGCCAGCAGCTCCCCAGGGTTTTCACCCCTCCACTTT
v_call: TRBV7-2; d_call: TRBD1; j_call: TRBJ2-1; clone_size: -; cdr3_aa: CASSLITGGTSYNEQFF; cdr3_nt: TGTGCCAGCAGCTTAATTACAGGGGGCACCTCCTACAATGAGCAGTTCTTC
v_call: TRBV14; d_call: TRBD2; j_call: TRBJ2-3; clone_size: -; cdr3_aa: CASSQGEGYTDTQYF; cdr3_nt: TGTGCCAGCAGCCAAGGGGAGGGCTACACAGATACGCAGTATTTT
v_call: TRBV2; d_call: -; j_call: TRBJ2-5; clone_size: -; cdr3_aa: CASSVLGGETQYF; cdr3_nt: TGTGCCAGCAGTGTTCTTGGGGGAGAGACCCAGTACTTC
v_call: TRBV7-9; d_call: -; j_call: TRBJ1-1; clone_size: -; cdr3_aa: CASSLRGNTEAFF; cdr3_nt: TGTGCCAGCAGCTTAAGGGGGAACACTGAAGCTTTCTTT
v_call: TRBV5-6; d_call: TRBD1; j_call: TRBJ1-4; clone_size: -; cdr3_aa: CASSLGTADEKLFF; cdr3_nt: TGTGCCAGCAGCCTCGGGACAGCGGATGAAAAACTGTTTTTT
v_call: TRBV5-4; d_call: -; j_call: TRBJ2-2; clone_size: -; cdr3_aa: CASGKQGNTGELFF; cdr3_nt: TGTGCCAGCGGGAAACAGGGGAACACCGGGGAGCTGTTTTTT
v_call: TRBV29-1; d_call: TRBD2; j_call: TRBJ2-1; clone_size: -; cdr3_aa: CSVEWVAGTYNEQFF; cdr3_nt: TGCAGCGTTGAATGGGTAGCGGGAACATACAATGAGCAGTTCTTC
v_call: TRBV30; d_call: TRBD1; j_call: TRBJ1-1; clone_size: -; cdr3_aa: CALTNRGHTEAFF; cdr3_nt: TGTGCCTTAACTAACAGGGGGCACACTGAAGCTTTCTTT
v_call: TRBV6-1; d_call: TRBD1; j_call: TRBJ1-5; clone_size: -; cdr3_aa: CASSEAGGTVSNQPQHF; cdr3_nt: TGTGCCAGCAGTGAAGCGGGAGGGACAGTGAGCAATCAGCCCCAGCATTTT
v_call: TRBV7-2; d_call: TRBD1; j_call: TRBJ2-7; clone_size: -; cdr3_aa: CASSFRQGVIYEQYF; cdr3_nt: TGTGCCAGCAGCTTCCGGCAGGGGGTAATCTACGAGCAGTACTTC
v_call: TRBV7-2; d_call: -; j_call: TRBJ2-1; clone_size: -; cdr3_aa: CASSLWEQEQFF; cdr3_nt: TGTGCCAGCAGCTTATGGGAGCAGGAGCAGTTCTTC
v_call: TRBV4-1; d_call: -; j_call: TRBJ2-7; clone_size: -; cdr3_aa: CASSQVEVGGYEQYF; cdr3_nt: TGCGCCAGCAGCCAAGTTGAGGTGGGGGGCTACGAGCAGTACTTC
v_call: TRBV6-5; d_call: -; j_call: TRBJ1-1; clone_size: -; cdr3_aa: CASSHPEGNTEAFF; cdr3_nt: TGTGCCAGCAGTCACCCAGAAGGGAACACTGAAGCTTTCTTT